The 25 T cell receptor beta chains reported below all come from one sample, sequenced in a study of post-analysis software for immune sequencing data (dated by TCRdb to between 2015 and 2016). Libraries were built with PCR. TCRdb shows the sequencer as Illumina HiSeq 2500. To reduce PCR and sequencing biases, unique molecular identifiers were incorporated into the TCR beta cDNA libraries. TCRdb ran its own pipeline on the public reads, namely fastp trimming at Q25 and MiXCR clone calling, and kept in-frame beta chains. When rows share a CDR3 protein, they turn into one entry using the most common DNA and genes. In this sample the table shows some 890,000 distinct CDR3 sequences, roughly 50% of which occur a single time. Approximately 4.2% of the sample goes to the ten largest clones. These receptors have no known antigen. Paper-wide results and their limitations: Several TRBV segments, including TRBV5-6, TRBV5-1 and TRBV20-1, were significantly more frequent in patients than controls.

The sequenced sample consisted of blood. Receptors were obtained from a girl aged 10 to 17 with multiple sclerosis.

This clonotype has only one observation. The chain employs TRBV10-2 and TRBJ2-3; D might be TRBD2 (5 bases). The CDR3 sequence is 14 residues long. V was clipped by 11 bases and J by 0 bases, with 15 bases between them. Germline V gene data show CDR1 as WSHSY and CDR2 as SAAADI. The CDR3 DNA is TGCGCCCTAGCCGGGCAGCTTAGCACAGATACGCAGTATTTT. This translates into CALAGQLSTDTQYF.

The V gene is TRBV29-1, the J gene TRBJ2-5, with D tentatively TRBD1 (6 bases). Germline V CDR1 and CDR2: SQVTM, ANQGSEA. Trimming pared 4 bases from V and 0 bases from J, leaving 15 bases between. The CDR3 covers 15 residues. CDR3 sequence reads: CSVVPAGVYQETQYF. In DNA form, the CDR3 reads TGCAGCGTTGTGCCGGCAGGGGTCTACCAAGAGACCCAGTACTTC. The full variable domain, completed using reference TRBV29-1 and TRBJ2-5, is SAVISQKPSRDICQRGTSLTIQCQVDSQVTMMFWYRQQPGQSLTLIATANQGSEATYESGFVIDKFPISRPNLTFSTLTVSNMSPEDSSIYLCSVVPAGVYQETQYFGPGTRLLVL.

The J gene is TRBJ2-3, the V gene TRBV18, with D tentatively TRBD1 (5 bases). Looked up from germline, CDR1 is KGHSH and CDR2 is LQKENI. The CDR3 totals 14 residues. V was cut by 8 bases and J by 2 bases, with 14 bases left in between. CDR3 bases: TGTGCCAGCGCCGACAGTTCCCCCACAGATACGCAGTATTTT. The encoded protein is CASADSSPTDTQYF.

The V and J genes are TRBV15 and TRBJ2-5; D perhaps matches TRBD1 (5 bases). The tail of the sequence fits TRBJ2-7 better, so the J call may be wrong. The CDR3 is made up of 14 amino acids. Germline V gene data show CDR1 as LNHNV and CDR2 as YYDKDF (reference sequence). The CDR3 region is CATSRVAGLDEQYF. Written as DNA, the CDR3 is TGTGCCACCAGCAGAGTGGCAGGGCTGGACGAGCAGTACTTC.

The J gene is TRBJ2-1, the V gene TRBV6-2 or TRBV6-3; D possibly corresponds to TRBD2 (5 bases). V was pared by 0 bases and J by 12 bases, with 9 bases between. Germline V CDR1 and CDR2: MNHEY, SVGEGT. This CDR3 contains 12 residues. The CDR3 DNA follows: TGTGCCAGCAGTTACTCTCAGCGGACGCAGTTCTTC. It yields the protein CASSYSQRTQFF.

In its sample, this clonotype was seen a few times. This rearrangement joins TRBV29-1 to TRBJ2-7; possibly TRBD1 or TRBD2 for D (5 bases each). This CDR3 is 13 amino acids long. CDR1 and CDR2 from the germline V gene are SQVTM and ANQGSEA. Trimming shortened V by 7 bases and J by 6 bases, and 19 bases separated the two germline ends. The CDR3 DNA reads TGCAGCGCCATTTCGGGACCATCGGCCGAGCAGTACTTC. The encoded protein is CSAISGPSAEQYF.

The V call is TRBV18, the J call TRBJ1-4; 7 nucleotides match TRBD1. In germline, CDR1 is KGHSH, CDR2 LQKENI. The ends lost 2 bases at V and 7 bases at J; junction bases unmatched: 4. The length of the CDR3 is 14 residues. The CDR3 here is CASSPRGTAEKLFF. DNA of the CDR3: TGTGCCAGCTCACCAAGGGGGACAGCTGAAAAACTGTTTTTT.

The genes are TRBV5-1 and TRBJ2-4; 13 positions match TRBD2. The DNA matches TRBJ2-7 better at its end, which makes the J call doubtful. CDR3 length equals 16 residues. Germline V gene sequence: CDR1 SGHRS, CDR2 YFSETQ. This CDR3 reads CASSLGLAGGIYEQYF. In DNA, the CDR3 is TGCGCCAGCAGCTTGGGACTAGCGGGAGGTATCTACGAGCAGTACTTC.

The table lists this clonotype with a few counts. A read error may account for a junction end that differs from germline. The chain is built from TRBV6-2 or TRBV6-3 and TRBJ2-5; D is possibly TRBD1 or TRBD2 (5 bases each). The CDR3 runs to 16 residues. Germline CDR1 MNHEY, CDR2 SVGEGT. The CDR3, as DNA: TGTACCAGCAGTTACCCCGGGGCCAGGCACCAAGAGACCCAGTACTTC. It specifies CTSSYPGARHQETQYF.

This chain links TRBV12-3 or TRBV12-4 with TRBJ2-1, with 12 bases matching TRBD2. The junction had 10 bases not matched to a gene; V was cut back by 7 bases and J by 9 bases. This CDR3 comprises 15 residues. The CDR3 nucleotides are TGTGCCAGCAACCCCCTAGCGGGGGGGCCTATTGAGCAGTTCTTC. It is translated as CASNPLAGGPIEQFF.

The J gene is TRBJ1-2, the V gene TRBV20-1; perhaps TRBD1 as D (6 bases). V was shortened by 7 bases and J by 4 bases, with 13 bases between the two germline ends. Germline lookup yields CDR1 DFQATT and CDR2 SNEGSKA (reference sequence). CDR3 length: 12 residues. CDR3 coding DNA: TGCAGTGTCCCGACAGGTTTCTATGGCTACACCTTC. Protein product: CSVPTGFYGYTF.

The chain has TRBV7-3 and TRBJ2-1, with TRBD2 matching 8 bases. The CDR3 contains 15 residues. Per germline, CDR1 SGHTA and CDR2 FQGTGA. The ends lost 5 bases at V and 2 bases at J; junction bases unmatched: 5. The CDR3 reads CASSQTSVAYNEQFF. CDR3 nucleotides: TGTGCCAGCAGCCAGACTAGCGTTGCCTACAATGAGCAGTTCTTC.

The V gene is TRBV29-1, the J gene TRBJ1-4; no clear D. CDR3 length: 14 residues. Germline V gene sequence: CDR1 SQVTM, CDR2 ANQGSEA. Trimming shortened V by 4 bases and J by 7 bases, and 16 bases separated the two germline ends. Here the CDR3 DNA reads TGCAGCGTTGGGGAGCAGGCTTTGGGTGAAAAACTGTTTTTT. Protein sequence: CSVGEQALGEKLFF.

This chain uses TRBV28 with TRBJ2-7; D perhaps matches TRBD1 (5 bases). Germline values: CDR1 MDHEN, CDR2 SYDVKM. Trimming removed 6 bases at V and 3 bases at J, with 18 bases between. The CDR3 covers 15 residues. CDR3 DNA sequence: TGTGCCAGCAGCTACCCCGAGAGACAGAACTACGAGCAGTACTTC. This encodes CASSYPERQNYEQYF.

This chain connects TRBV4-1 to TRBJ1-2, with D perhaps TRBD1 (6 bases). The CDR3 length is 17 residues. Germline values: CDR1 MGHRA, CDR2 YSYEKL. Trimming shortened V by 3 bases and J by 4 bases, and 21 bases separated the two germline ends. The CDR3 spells CASSHIPGTPTFYGYTF. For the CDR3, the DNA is TGCGCCAGCAGCCACATACCCGGGACACCGACCTTCTATGGCTACACCTTC.

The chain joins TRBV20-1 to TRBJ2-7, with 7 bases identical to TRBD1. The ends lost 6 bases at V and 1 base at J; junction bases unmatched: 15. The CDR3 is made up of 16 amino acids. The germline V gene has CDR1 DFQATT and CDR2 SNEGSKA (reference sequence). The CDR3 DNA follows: TGCAGTGCAGGACAGGTCTTCCCTCAAAGGTCCTACGAGCAGTACTTC. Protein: CSAGQVFPQRSYEQYF.

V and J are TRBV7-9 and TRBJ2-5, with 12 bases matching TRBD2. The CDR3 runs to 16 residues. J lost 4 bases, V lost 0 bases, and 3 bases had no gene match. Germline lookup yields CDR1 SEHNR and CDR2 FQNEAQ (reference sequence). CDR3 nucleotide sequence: TGTGCCAGCAGCTTAGCGACTAGCGGGAGACGAGAGACCCAGTACTTC. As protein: CASSLATSGRRETQYF.

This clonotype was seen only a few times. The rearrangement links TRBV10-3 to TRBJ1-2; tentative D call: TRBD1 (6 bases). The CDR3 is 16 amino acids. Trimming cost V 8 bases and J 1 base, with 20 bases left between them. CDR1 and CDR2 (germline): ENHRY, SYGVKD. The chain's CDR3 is CAIRKGGQILNYGYTF. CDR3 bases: TGTGCCATCCGTAAAGGAGGACAGATCCTTAACTATGGCTACACCTTC.

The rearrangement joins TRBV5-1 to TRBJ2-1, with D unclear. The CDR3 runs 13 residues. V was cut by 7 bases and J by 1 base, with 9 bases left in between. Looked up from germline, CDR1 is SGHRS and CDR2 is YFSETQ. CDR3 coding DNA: TGCGCCAGCGCCTCGGTATCCTACAATGAGCAGTTCTTC. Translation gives CASASVSYNEQFF.

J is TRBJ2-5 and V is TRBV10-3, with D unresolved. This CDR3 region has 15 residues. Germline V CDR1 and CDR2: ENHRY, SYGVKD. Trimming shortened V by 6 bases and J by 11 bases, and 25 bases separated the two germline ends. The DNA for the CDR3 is TGTGCCATCAGCCCCGGTCATGGGCCTAGGGATGAGCAGTACTTC. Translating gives CAISPGHGPRDEQYF.

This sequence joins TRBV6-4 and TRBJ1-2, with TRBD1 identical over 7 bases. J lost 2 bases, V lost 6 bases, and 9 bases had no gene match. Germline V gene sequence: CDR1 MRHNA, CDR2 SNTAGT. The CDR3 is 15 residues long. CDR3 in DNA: TGTGCCAGCAGCCCCGGGTTGGACAGGAACTATGGCTACACCTTC. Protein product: CASSPGLDRNYGYTF.

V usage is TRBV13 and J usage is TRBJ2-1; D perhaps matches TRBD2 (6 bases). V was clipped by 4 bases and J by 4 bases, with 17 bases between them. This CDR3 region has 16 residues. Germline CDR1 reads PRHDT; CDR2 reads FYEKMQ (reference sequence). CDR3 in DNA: TGTGCCAGCAGCTCCTCCGGGACTGGTTTATACAATGAGCAGTTCTTC. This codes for CASSSSGTGLYNEQFF.

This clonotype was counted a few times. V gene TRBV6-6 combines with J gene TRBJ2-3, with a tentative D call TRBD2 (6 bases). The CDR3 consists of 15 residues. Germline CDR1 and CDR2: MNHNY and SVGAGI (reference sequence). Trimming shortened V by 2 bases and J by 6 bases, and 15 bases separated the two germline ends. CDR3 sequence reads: CASSYGGLPNDTQYF. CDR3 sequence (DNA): TGTGCCAGCAGTTACGGGGGACTGCCTAACGATACGCAGTATTTT.

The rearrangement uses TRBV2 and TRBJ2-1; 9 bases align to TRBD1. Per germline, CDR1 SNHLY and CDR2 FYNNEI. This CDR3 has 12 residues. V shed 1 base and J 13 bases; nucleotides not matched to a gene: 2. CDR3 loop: CASSEGDREQFF. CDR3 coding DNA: TGTGCCAGCAGTGAAGGGGACAGGGAACAGTTCTTC.

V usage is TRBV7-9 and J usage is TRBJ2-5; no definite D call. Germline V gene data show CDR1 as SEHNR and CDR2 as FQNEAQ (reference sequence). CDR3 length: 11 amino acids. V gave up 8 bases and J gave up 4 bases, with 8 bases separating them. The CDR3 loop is CASARGETQYF. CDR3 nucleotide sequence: TGTGCCAGCGCTAGAGGAGAGACCCAGTACTTC.